The present T cell receptor beta chain was sequenced within a study of patients and donors after allogeneic stem cell transplantation. TCRdb re-called the RT-PCR reads with MiXCR, one entry per CDR3 protein. The top ten clones hold about 6% of a sample with 920,000 or so distinct CDR3 sequences, more than 15% of them seen once. Germline V gene data show CDR1 as LGHDT and CDR2 as YNNKEL (reference sequence). V shed 1 base and J shed 5 bases, with 11 bases lying between them. There are 14 residues in the CDR3. This clonotype has more than one count but fewer than ten. The clonotype was recovered from a human donor who was either an allogeneic HSCT recipient or a stem cell or donor lymphocyte infusion donor (not recorded which). It is not recorded whose cells these are; they may come from a transplant donor. Sample: blood, either unsorted or a sorted T cell fraction (not recorded which). V usage is TRBV3-1 and J usage is TRBJ1-2; tentatively, D is TRBD1 (5 bases). CDR3 amino acids: CASSQGGSSYGYTF. CDR3 sequence (DNA): TGTGCCAGCAGCCAAGGGGGCAGTTCTTATGGCTACACCTTC.